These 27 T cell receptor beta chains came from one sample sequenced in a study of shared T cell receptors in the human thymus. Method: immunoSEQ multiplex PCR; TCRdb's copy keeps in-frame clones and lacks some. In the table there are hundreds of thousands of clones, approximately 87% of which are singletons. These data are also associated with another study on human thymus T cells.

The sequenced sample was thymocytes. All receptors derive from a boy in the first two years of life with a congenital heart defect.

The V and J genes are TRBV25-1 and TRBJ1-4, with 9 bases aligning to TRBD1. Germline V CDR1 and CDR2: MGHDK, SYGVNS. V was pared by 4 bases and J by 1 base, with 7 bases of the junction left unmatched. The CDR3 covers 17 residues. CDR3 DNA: TGTGCCAGCAGTGGATGGGGGACAGGGATAACTAATGAAAAACTGTTTTTT. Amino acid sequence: CASSGWGTGITNEKLFF.

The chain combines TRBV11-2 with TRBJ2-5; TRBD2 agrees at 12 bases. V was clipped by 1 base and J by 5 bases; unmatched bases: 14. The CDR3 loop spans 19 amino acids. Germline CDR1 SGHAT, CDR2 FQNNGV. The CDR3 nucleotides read TGTGCCAGCAGCTTAGGGTCTAGCGGGAGGGAGCCAGCGGGGGAGACCCAGTACTTC. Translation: CASSLGSSGREPAGETQYF.

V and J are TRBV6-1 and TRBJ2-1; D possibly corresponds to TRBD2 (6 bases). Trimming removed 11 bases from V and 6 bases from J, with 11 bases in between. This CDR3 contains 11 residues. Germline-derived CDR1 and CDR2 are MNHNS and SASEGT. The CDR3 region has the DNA TGTGCCGGCCATAGCGGCAATGAGCAGTTCTTC. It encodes CAGHSGNEQFF.

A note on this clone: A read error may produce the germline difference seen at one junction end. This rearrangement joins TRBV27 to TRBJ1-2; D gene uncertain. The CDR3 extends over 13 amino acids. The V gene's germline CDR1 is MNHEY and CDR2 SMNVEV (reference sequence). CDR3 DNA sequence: TGTGCCAGCAGCCAGGCCCCTTACCATGGTTACACCTTC. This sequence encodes CASSQAPYHGYTF.

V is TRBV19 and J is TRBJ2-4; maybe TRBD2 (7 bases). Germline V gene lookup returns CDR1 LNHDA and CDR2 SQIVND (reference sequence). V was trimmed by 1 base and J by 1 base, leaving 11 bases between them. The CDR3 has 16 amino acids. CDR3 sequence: CASSIGGGMAKNIQYF. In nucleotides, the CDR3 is TGTGCCAGTAGTATAGGCGGGGGCATGGCCAAAAACATTCAGTACTTC.

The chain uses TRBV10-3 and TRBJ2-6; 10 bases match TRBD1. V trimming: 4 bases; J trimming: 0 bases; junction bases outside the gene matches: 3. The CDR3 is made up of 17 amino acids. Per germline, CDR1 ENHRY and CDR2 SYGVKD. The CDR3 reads CAISAGTGVSGANVLTF. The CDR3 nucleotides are TGTGCCATCAGTGCTGGGACAGGGGTCTCTGGGGCCAACGTCCTGACTTTC.

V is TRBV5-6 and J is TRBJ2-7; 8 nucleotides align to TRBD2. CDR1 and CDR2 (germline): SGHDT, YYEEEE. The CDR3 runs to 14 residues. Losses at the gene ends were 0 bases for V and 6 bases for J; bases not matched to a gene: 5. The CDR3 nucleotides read TGTGCCAGCAGCTTGGGAGCGGGAGCGATCGAGCAGTACTTC. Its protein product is CASSLGAGAIEQYF.

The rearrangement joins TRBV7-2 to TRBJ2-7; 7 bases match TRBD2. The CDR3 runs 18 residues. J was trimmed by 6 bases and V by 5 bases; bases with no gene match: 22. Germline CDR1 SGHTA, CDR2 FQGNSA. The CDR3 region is CASSTKAGLRTRSREQYF. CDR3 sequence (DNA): TGTGCCAGCAGCACCAAGGCGGGGCTACGGACTAGAAGTCGCGAGCAGTACTTC.

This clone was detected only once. The CDR3 here is CASSLRQGLGEQYF. DNA of the CDR3: TGTGCCAGCAGCTTAAGGCAGGGTCTGGGCGAGCAGTACTTC. The V gene is TRBV5-6, the J gene TRBJ2-7, with D maybe TRBD1 (5 bases). The CDR3 length is 14 residues. Trimming took 2 bases from V and 6 from J, leaving 15 bases between them. Germline-derived CDR1 and CDR2 are SGHDT and YYEEEE.

The CDR3 sequence: CASSLTLGRGEEAYSNQPQHF. CDR3 coding DNA: TGTGCCAGCAGCTTAACGTTGGGCAGGGGGGAAGAGGCATATAGCAATCAGCCCCAGCATTTT. This chain uses TRBV7-3 with TRBJ1-5, with 7 nucleotides matching TRBD1. The CDR3 is made up of 21 amino acids. Trimming at V came to 0 bases and at J to 0 bases, leaving 17 bases not matched to a gene. Per the germline V gene, CDR1 is SGHTA and CDR2 is FQGTGA.

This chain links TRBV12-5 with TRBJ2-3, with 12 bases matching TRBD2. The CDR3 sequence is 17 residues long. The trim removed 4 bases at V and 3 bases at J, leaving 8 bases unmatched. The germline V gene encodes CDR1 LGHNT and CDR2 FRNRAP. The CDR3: CASGSTLGLAGTDTQYF. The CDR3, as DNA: TGTGCTAGTGGTTCGACCCTCGGACTAGCGGGGACAGATACGCAGTATTTT.

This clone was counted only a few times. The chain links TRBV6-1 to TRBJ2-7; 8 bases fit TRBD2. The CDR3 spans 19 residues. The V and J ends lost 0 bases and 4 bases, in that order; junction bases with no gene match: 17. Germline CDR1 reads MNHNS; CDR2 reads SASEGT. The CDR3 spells CASSEAGLAGPLENYEQYF. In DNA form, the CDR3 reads TGTGCCAGCAGTGAAGCTGGGCTAGCGGGCCCCCTTGAGAATTACGAGCAGTACTTC.

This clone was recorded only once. CDR3 sequence (DNA): TGTGCCAGCACCGCGACAGGGGTCGGCAATCAGCCCCAGCATTTT. The encoded protein is CASTATGVGNQPQHF. The V call is TRBV6-5, the J call TRBJ1-5; TRBD1 matches at 8 bases. The CDR3 sequence is 15 residues long. Germline CDR1 and CDR2: MNHEY and SVGAGI. Losses at the gene ends were 7 bases for V and 2 bases for J; bases not matched to a gene: 7.

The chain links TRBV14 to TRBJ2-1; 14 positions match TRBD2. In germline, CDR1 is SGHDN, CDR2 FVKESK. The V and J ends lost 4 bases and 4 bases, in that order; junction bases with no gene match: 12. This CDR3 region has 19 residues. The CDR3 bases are TGTGCCAGCAGCCCGCATCCGGGACTAGCGGGAGACCGTTACAATGAGCAGTTCTTC. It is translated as CASSPHPGLAGDRYNEQFF.

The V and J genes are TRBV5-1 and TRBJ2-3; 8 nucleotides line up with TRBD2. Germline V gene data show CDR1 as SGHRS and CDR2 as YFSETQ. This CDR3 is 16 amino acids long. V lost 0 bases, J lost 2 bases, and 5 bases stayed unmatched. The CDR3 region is CASSLALAGPTDTQYF. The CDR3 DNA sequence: TGCGCCAGCAGCTTGGCCTTAGCGGGACCCACAGATACGCAGTATTTT. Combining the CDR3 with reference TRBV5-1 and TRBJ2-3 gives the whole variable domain KAGVTQTPRYLIKTRGQQVTLSCSPISGHRSVSWYQQTPGQGLQFLFEYFSETQRNKGNFPGRFSGRQFSNSRSEMNVSTLELGDSALYLCASSLALAGPTDTQYFGPGTRLTVL.

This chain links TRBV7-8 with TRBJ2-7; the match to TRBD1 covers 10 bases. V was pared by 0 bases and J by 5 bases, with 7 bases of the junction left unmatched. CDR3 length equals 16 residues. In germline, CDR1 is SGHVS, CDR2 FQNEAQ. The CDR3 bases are TGTGCCAGCAGCTTAGCGAGGGGGGACAGGGGAAACGAGCAGTACTTC. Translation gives CASSLARGDRGNEQYF.

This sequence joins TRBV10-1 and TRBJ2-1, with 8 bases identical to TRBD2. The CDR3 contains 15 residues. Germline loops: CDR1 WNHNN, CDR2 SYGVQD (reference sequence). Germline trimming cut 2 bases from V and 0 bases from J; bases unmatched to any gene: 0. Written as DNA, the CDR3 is TGCGCCAGCAGTGAGGGACTAGCCTCCTACAATGAGCAGTTCTTC. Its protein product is CASSEGLASYNEQFF.

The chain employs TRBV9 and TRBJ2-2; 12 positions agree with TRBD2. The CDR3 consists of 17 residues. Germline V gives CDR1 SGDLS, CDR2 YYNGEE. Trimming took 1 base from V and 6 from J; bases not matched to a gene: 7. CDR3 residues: CASSVTSGRPVPGELFF. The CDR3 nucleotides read TGTGCCAGCAGCGTAACTAGCGGGAGGCCCGTCCCCGGGGAGCTGTTTTTT.

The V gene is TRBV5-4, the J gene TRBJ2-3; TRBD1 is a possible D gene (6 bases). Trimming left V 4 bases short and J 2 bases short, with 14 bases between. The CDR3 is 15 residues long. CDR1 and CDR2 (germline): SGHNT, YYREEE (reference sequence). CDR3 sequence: CASSVPGAHTDTQYF. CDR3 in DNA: TGTGCCAGCAGCGTCCCAGGGGCCCACACAGATACGCAGTATTTT.

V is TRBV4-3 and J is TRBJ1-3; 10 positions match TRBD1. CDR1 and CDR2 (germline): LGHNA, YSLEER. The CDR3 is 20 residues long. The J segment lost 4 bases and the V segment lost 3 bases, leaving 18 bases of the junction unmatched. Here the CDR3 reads CASSHDLAGTGDWWGNTIYF. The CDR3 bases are TGCGCCAGCAGCCATGACTTGGCCGGGACAGGGGACTGGTGGGGAAACACCATATATTTT.

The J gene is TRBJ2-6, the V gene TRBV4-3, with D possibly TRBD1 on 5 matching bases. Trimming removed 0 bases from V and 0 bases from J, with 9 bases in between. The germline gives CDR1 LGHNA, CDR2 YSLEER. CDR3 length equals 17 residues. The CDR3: CASSQDTGPSGANVLTF. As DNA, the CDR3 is TGCGCCAGCAGCCAAGATACAGGACCCTCTGGGGCCAACGTCCTGACTTTC.

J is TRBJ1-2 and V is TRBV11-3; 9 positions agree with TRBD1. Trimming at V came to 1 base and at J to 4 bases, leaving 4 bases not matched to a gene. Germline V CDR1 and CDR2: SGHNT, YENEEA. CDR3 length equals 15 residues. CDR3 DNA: TGTGCCAGCAGCTTAGCTCGGACAGGGGCCTATGGCTACACCTTC. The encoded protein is CASSLARTGAYGYTF.

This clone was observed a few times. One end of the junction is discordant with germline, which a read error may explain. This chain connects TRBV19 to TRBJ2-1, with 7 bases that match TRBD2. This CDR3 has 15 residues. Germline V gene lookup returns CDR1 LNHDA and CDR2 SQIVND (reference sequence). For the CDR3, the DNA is TGTGCCAGTAGCATAGGGGCGGGAGATGACAATGAGCAGTTCTTC. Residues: CASSIGAGDDNEQFF.

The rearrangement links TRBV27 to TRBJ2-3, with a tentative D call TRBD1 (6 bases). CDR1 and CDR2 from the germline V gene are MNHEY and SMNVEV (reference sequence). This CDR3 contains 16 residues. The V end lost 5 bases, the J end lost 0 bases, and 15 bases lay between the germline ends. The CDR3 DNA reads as TGTGCCAGCAGTCCCAGGGACACCGAAAGCACAGATACGCAGTATTTT. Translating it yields CASSPRDTESTDTQYF.

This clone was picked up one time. The DNA for the CDR3 is TGCAGTGCTAGAGTATCCGGTGAGCAGTTCTTC. Translation gives CSARVSGEQFF. This chain joins TRBV20-1 and TRBJ2-1, with D unresolved. Deletions cut 1 base from V and 9 bases from J, with 7 bases between. The CDR3 extends over 11 amino acids. Looked up from germline, CDR1 is DFQATT and CDR2 is SNEGSKA (reference sequence).

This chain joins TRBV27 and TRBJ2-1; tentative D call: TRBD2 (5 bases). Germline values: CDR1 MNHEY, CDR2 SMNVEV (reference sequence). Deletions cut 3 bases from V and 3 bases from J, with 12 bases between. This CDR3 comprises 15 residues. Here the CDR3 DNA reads TGTGCCAGCAGTTTGGGAGCAGATTACTACAATGAGCAGTTCTTC. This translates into CASSLGADYYNEQFF.

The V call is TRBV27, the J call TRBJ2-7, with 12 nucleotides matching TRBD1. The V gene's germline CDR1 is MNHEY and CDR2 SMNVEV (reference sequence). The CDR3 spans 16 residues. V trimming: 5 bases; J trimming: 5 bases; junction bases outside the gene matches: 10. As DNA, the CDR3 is TGTGCCAGCAGTCTGGGAGAGGGACAGGGGGCGAACGAGCAGTACTTC. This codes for CASSLGEGQGANEQYF.